Sequencing of this T cell receptor beta chain was carried out in a study of neurological immune-mediated disorders. This clonotype came up many times. Its cognate antigen is unknown. Points from the study as a whole: The level of TCR clonal expansion was highest in patients with HTLV-1-associated myelopathy and lowest in multiple sclerosis, where it fell below the level seen in healthy controls.

cDNA was made by 5'RACE with 10-nucleotide random UMIs. TCRdb independently ran MiXCR on the 5' RACE reads; one entry per CDR3 protein. The data hold some 29,000 distinct CDR3 sequences, with about 7% observed a single time. The sample was PBMCs. The receptor comes from a woman aged 45-65 years in good health.

The CDR3 nucleotides are TGTGCCAGCAGTCCGAATTGGGGGGGGGGTGAAAAACTGTTTTTT. Amino acid sequence: CASSPNWGGGEKLFF. This chain links TRBV12-3 or TRBV12-4 with TRBJ1-4; perhaps TRBD1 as D (5 bases). Deletions cut 5 bases from V and 7 bases from J, with 17 bases between. This CDR3 spans 15 amino acids.